One and the same sample provided the 15 T cell receptor beta chains below, sequenced in a study of shared clonotypes between healthy human individuals. Clones were read by immunoSEQ multiplex PCR, and TCRdb kept only the in-frame ones, dropping some. The data show some 2,000,000 clones, 90% to 96% seen once. Sequenced sample: naive CD4+ T cells sorted from blood. Subset meaning: CD45RA+ positively selected. Every receptor here comes from a man between 18 and 35 years old in good health.

The chain links TRBV30 to TRBJ2-3; TRBD2 matches at 11 bases. Per germline, CDR1 GTSNPN and CDR2 SVGIG (reference sequence). The V gene end was trimmed by 5 bases and the J gene end by 5 bases; junction bases not matched to a gene: 0. This CDR3 has 12 amino acids. DNA of the CDR3: TGTGCCTGGGGACTAGCGGGAGATACGCAGTATTTT. Translated, it gives CAWGLAGDTQYF.

The chain combines TRBV7-3 with TRBJ2-1, with 8 positions matching TRBD2. CDR3 length: 16 amino acids. Germline lookup yields CDR1 SGHTA and CDR2 FQGTGA. V lost 5 bases and J lost 3; bases outside the gene matches: 9. CDR3 in amino acids: CASSIDAGGFYNEQFF. The CDR3 nucleotides read TGTGCCAGCAGCATAGATGCGGGGGGCTTCTACAATGAGCAGTTCTTC.

The gene calls are TRBV4-3 and TRBJ2-5; 11 bases agree with TRBD2. Looked up from germline, CDR1 is LGHNA and CDR2 is YSLEER. The CDR3 sequence is 16 residues long. The ends lost 0 bases at V and 2 bases at J; junction bases unmatched: 2. The CDR3 sequence: CASSQETSGVQETQYF. The CDR3 nucleotides read TGCGCCAGCAGCCAAGAGACTAGCGGGGTACAAGAGACCCAGTACTTC.

On this clone itself: Other DNA sequences from this sample encode an identical CDR3 as well. The chain joins TRBV29-1 to TRBJ2-3; D remains unclear. Trimming removed 6 bases from V and 0 bases from J, with 7 bases in between. Germline V gene data show CDR1 as SQVTM and CDR2 as ANQGSEA. The CDR3 covers 12 residues. In DNA, the CDR3 is TGCAGCGTGGCCCCTAGCACAGATACGCAGTATTTT. This encodes CSVAPSTDTQYF.

The rearrangement uses TRBV6-5 and TRBJ2-2, with TRBD2 matching 11 bases. The CDR3 is 13 amino acids. The germline V gene has CDR1 MNHEY and CDR2 SVGAGI. V shed 10 bases, J shed 8 bases, and the junction held 6 bases outside the gene matches. The CDR3 region has the DNA TGTGCCACCGGACTAGCGGGTTCGGGGGAGCTGTTTTTT. It yields the protein CATGLAGSGELFF.

V is TRBV6-6 and J is TRBJ2-1; a weak D match, TRBD1 (6 bases). Per the germline V gene, CDR1 is MNHNY and CDR2 is SVGAGI (reference sequence). Trimming shortened V by 7 bases and J by 10 bases, and 26 bases separated the two germline ends. The CDR3 has 16 residues. CDR3 in amino acids: CASTHPPPTNTGEQFF. The CDR3, as DNA: TGTGCCAGCACCCACCCCCCACCCACCAATACAGGGGAGCAGTTCTTC.

The genes are TRBV5-8 and TRBJ1-4; D unclear. V lost 0 bases and J lost 7, with 13 bases in between. The CDR3 length is 15 residues. Germline V gives CDR1 SGHTS, CDR2 YDEGEE. The CDR3 DNA follows: TGTGCCAGCAGCTTGGCCCTAGACACCGGTGAAAAACTGTTTTTT. It specifies CASSLALDTGEKLFF.

This rearrangement joins TRBV9 to TRBJ1-6; D is ambiguous. Germline values: CDR1 SGDLS, CDR2 YYNGEE. This CDR3 is built from 13 residues. V gave up 0 bases and J gave up 8 bases, with 6 bases separating them. In DNA form, the CDR3 reads TGTGCCAGCAGCGTAGAGTTGTATTCACCCCTCCACTTT. Residues: CASSVELYSPLHF.

As for this clone: One junction end disagrees with the germline gene, perhaps due to a read error. The genes are TRBV7-7 and TRBJ2-1; 8 nucleotides agree with TRBD2. The CDR3 covers 15 residues. Germline values: CDR1 SSHAT, CDR2 FNYEAQ (reference sequence). CDR3 protein: CASSLVRGGLGEQFF. The CDR3 bases are TGTGCTAGCAGCTTAGTTCGGGGGGGACTTGGTGAGCAGTTCTTC. Variable domain in full (rest from reference TRBV7-7 and TRBJ2-1): GAGVSQSPRYKVTKRGQDVTLRCDPISSHATLYWYQQALGQGPEFLTYFNYEAQPDKSGLPSDRFSAERPEGSISTLTIQRTEQRDSAMYRCASSLVRGGLGEQFFGPGTRLTVL.

Turning to this clone: The sample has other DNA sequences that encode this CDR3 too. This chain joins TRBV6-1 and TRBJ1-2; weak D call: TRBD1 (5 bases). This CDR3 contains 13 residues. Germline V gene lookup returns CDR1 MNHNS and CDR2 SASEGT. The ends were cut back, 6 bases at V and 4 bases at J, with 12 bases in the middle. The CDR3 DNA reads TGTGCCAGCAGACCAGACAGCCTCTATGGCTACACCTTC. Protein product: CASRPDSLYGYTF.

As regards this clone: Other DNA sequences in this sample translate to the same CDR3. The rearrangement joins TRBV18 to TRBJ1-1, with a weak D call TRBD1 (6 bases). Trimming removed 3 bases at V and 5 bases at J, with 10 bases between. The CDR3 length is 13 residues. Per germline, CDR1 KGHSH and CDR2 LQKENI. The CDR3, as DNA: TGTGCCAGCTCACCCCAAGGGGGGACTGAAGCTTTCTTT. Protein product: CASSPQGGTEAFF.

The rearrangement joins TRBV6-1 to TRBJ1-2; 7 bases map to TRBD1. This CDR3 has 15 amino acids. J was trimmed by 2 bases and V by 2 bases; bases with no gene match: 5. The germline gives CDR1 MNHNS, CDR2 SASEGT. The CDR3 is CASSEINRGNYGYTF. CDR3 DNA: TGTGCCAGCAGTGAAATTAACAGGGGAAACTATGGCTACACCTTC.

V and J are TRBV6-5 and TRBJ2-3; 8 nucleotides align to TRBD2. V shed 5 bases and J 3 bases; nucleotides not matched to a gene: 7. The CDR3 runs 15 residues. Germline V gene lookup returns CDR1 MNHEY and CDR2 SVGAGI. The CDR3 spells CASSGSGRTTDTQYF. The CDR3 nucleotides are TGTGCCAGCAGTGGAAGCGGGAGAACGACAGATACGCAGTATTTT.

The V and J genes are TRBV11-2 and TRBJ2-1; no clear D gene. The CDR3 runs 11 residues. Looked up from germline, CDR1 is SGHAT and CDR2 is FQNNGV. Trimming cost V 5 bases and J 5 bases, with 4 bases left between them. Written as DNA, the CDR3 is TGTGCCAGCAGCGCCGACAATGAGCAGTTCTTC. It yields the protein CASSADNEQFF.

This chain links TRBV18 with TRBJ2-5, with D possibly TRBD2 on 6 matching bases. CDR1 and CDR2 (germline): KGHSH, LQKENI. This CDR3 spans 13 amino acids. Trimming removed 8 bases from V and 2 bases from J, with 12 bases in between. The CDR3 loop is CASGAGTQETQYF. CDR3 coding DNA: TGTGCCAGCGGGGCCGGGACTCAAGAGACCCAGTACTTC.